The 30 T cell receptor beta chains presented below share a single source sample, sequenced in a study of shared clonotypes between healthy human individuals. TCRdb's table, derived via immunoSEQ multiplex PCR, lists solely in-frame clones and lacks some. The sample records around 2,000,000 clones, about 95% being singletons. Naive CD8 isolation took CD45RO-negative cells positively selected for CCR7 and excluded terminally differentiated effector memory CD45RA+ cells. Sequenced input: naive CD8+ T cells sorted from blood. The receptors originated from a young man in good health.

This chain joins TRBV6-1 and TRBJ2-7; D tentatively reads TRBD1 or TRBD2 (6 bases each). The V gene lost 9 bases and the J gene lost 0 bases, with 18 bases spanning the gap. This CDR3 has 15 amino acids. Germline values: CDR1 MNHNS, CDR2 SASEGT. For the CDR3, the DNA is TGTGCCAGTCGGGAGACCCAGGGGCACTCCTACGAGCAGTACTTC. Protein sequence: CASRETQGHSYEQYF.

This rearrangement joins TRBV9 to TRBJ2-4, with D tentatively TRBD1 (6 bases). The CDR3 extends over 11 amino acids. Trimming left V 3 bases short and J 9 bases short, with 7 bases between. Germline V gene sequence: CDR1 SGDLS, CDR2 YYNGEE. The CDR3 coding sequence is TGTGCCAGCAGCGAGGGGGTCATTCAGTACTTC. Translating gives CASSEGVIQYF.

The chain combines TRBV6-1 with TRBJ1-1, with D unclear. The CDR3 has 14 amino acids. V lost 1 base, J lost 4 bases, and 10 bases lay in between. Per the germline V gene, CDR1 is MNHNS and CDR2 is SASEGT. In DNA, the CDR3 is TGTGCCAGCAGTGAAGGGGAACGGATCACTGAAGCTTTCTTT. It is translated as CASSEGERITEAFF.

The J gene is TRBJ1-1, the V gene TRBV4-1; D remains ambiguous. V was shortened by 4 bases and J by 1 base, with 16 bases between the two germline ends. Germline-derived CDR1 and CDR2 are MGHRA and YSYEKL. The CDR3 runs to 16 residues. CDR3 region: CASSRTIRRGNTEAFF. The CDR3 coding sequence is TGCGCCAGCAGCCGCACCATAAGGCGCGGGAACACTGAAGCTTTCTTT.

This rearrangement joins TRBV5-4 to TRBJ2-3; D is uncertain. The CDR3 covers 14 residues. The V gene's germline CDR1 is SGHNT and CDR2 YYREEE (reference sequence). The germline V and J ends were trimmed by 2 bases and 3 bases, with 10 bases remaining between them. The CDR3 DNA sequence: TGTGCCAGCAGCTTAGGCTCCATAACAGATACGCAGTATTTT. This codes for CASSLGSITDTQYF.

The CDR3 loop is CAWEGMNTEAFF. Written as DNA, the CDR3 is TGTGCCTGGGAGGGGATGAACACTGAAGCTTTCTTT. The chain is built from TRBV30 and TRBJ1-1; possible D gene TRBD1, 5 bases. Trimming removed 5 bases at V and 0 bases at J, with 7 bases between. CDR1 and CDR2 (germline): GTSNPN, SVGIG (reference sequence). CDR3 size: 12 residues.

In regard to this clone: One end of the junction is discordant with germline, which a read error may explain. The chain is built from TRBV6-5 and TRBJ1-5, with D perhaps TRBD1 (5 bases). Germline CDR1 is MNHEY and CDR2 is SVGAGI. The CDR3 covers 13 residues. CDR3 in DNA: TGTGCCGGCAGTTACGACAGATATCAGCCCCAGCATTTT. Its protein product is CAGSYDRYQPQHF.

This chain uses TRBV28 with TRBJ1-3; no definite D call. V gave up 4 bases and J gave up 4 bases, with 17 bases separating them. CDR1 and CDR2 from the germline V gene are MDHEN and SYDVKM. The CDR3 loop spans 16 amino acids. As DNA, the CDR3 is TGTGCCAGCAGTTCGCCGGTTAAATTACTCGGAAACACCATATATTTT. Its protein is CASSSPVKLLGNTIYF.

The chain has TRBV29-1 and TRBJ2-3, with 9 positions matching TRBD1. Germline CDR1 reads SQVTM; CDR2 reads ANQGSEA. The CDR3 runs 15 residues. The trim removed 3 bases at V and 0 bases at J, leaving 4 bases unmatched. The CDR3, as DNA: TGCAGCGTTGACGACAGGGGGGCTAGCACAGATACGCAGTATTTT. Translating it yields CSVDDRGASTDTQYF.

This clone came up once. V and J are TRBV4-1 and TRBJ1-1; no firm D call. V was pared by 1 base and J by 1 base, with 10 bases between. The CDR3 contains 15 residues. Germline lookup yields CDR1 MGHRA and CDR2 YSYEKL. CDR3 in amino acids: CASSQGVGGNTEAFF. In nucleotides, the CDR3 is TGCGCCAGCAGCCAAGGGGTAGGCGGGAACACTGAAGCTTTCTTT.

The V call is TRBV7-6, the J call TRBJ2-1; 15 bases align to TRBD2. This CDR3 contains 16 residues. Germline CDR1 SGHVS, CDR2 FNYEAQ. V lost 5 bases to trimming and J lost 6 bases; unmatched junction nucleotides: 5. CDR3 protein: CASSPGLAGGSNEQFF. The DNA of the CDR3 is TGTGCCAGCAGCCCCGGACTAGCGGGGGGGTCCAATGAGCAGTTCTTC.

This clone has only one observation. The chain couples TRBV6-5 to TRBJ2-1; 11 bases map to TRBD2. J gave up 4 bases and V 6 bases, and 5 bases lay outside the gene matches. This CDR3 is built from 15 residues. The germline V gene has CDR1 MNHEY and CDR2 SVGAGI. The CDR3 region has the DNA TGTGCCAGCAGCCAACTAGCGGGGGCGTACAATGAGCAGTTCTTC. This gives the protein CASSQLAGAYNEQFF.

The chain recombines TRBV18 with TRBJ1-2; D not certain. The CDR3 is made up of 16 amino acids. Trimming took 1 base from V and 0 from J, leaving 12 bases between them. The germline V gene has CDR1 KGHSH and CDR2 LQKENI. The CDR3 sequence: CASSPRGRETNYGYTF. CDR3 sequence (DNA): TGTGCCAGCTCACCACGCGGGCGAGAGACTAACTATGGCTACACCTTC.

This clone has only one observation. V gene TRBV30 combines with J gene TRBJ1-2, with D perhaps matching TRBD1 (6 bases). Trimming cost V 3 bases and J 4 bases, with 15 bases left between them. The CDR3 loop spans 14 amino acids. Looked up from germline, CDR1 is GTSNPN and CDR2 is SVGIG (reference sequence). The CDR3: CAWRFGQSLYGYTF. The CDR3 region has the DNA TGTGCCTGGAGGTTCGGACAGAGCCTCTATGGCTACACCTTC.

This clone was counted a few times. The chain couples TRBV19 to TRBJ1-5, with a weak D call TRBD1 (6 bases). V was trimmed by 7 bases and J by 5 bases, leaving 15 bases between them. This CDR3 is built from 14 residues. Germline V gives CDR1 LNHDA, CDR2 SQIVND (reference sequence). The CDR3, as DNA: TGTGCCAGTACCCTACGGGGGCCCGATCAGCCCCAGCATTTT. The encoded protein is CASTLRGPDQPQHF.

V usage is TRBV4-2 and J usage is TRBJ2-5; TRBD1 is a possible D gene (6 bases). Trimming left V 2 bases short and J 5 bases short, with 24 bases between. CDR3 length: 18 amino acids. Germline CDR1 and CDR2: LGHNA and YNFKEQ. CDR3 bases: TGTGCCAGCAGCCAACCGATAAACAGGGATTGGGATGCGGAGACCCAGTACTTC. Its protein is CASSQPINRDWDAETQYF.

The chain recombines TRBV10-2 with TRBJ2-7; D gene uncertain. V dropped 7 bases and J dropped 4 bases, with 11 bases sitting between them. Germline assignment: CDR1 WSHSY and CDR2 SAAADI. CDR3 length equals 12 residues. The CDR3 DNA reads as TGCGCCAGCATCTCGGCAGGATACGAGCAGTACTTC. This encodes CASISAGYEQYF.

The chain uses TRBV4-3 and TRBJ2-5; tentative D call: TRBD2 (5 bases). Trimming took 0 bases from V and 2 from J, leaving 10 bases between them. The CDR3 runs 15 residues. Germline V gene data show CDR1 as LGHNA and CDR2 as YSLEER. In nucleotides, the CDR3 is TGCGCCAGCAGCCAAGATGGGAGCGAGCAAGAGACCCAGTACTTC. It encodes CASSQDGSEQETQYF.

The V call is TRBV19, the J call TRBJ2-1; the D gene is possibly TRBD1 (6 bases). V lost 6 bases and J 0 bases, leaving 12 bases between the germline ends. The CDR3 sequence is 15 residues long. CDR1 is LNHDA, CDR2 SQIVND, per germline (reference sequence). The CDR3 loop reads CASREQGGSYNEQFF. CDR3 coding DNA: TGTGCCAGTAGGGAACAGGGTGGCTCCTACAATGAGCAGTTCTTC. The full variable domain, its missing parts supplied by reference TRBV19 and TRBJ2-1, is DGGITQSPKYLFRKEGQNVTLSCEQNLNHDAMYWYRQDPGQGLRLIYYSQIVNDFQKGDIAEGYSVSREKKESFPLTVTSAQKNPTAFYLCASREQGGSYNEQFFGPGTRLTVL.

The J gene is TRBJ2-5, the V gene TRBV23-1; 10 positions match TRBD1. TRBV23-1 is placed among ORFs of uncertain function. This CDR3 spans 16 amino acids. Germline trimming cut 2 bases from V and 9 bases from J; bases unmatched to any gene: 12. In nucleotides, the CDR3 is TGCGCCAGCAGTCAACCTGGGACAGGGGAGGTATTGGCCCAGTACTTC. Protein product: CASSQPGTGEVLAQYF.

The chain recombines TRBV5-6 with TRBJ2-1; TRBD2 aligns across 13 bases. V lost 4 bases to trimming and J lost 5 bases; unmatched junction nucleotides: 12. The CDR3 spans 18 residues. CDR1 SGHDT and CDR2 YYEEEE come from the germline V gene. This CDR3 reads CASSRGLAGAHRDNEQFF. The CDR3, as DNA: TGTGCCAGCAGCCGAGGACTAGCGGGGGCCCATCGTGACAATGAGCAGTTCTTC.

In its sample, this clone was seen a few times. The chain joins TRBV19 to TRBJ2-1, with D unclear. The CDR3 length is 16 residues. CDR1 is LNHDA and CDR2 is SQIVND in the germline V gene (reference sequence). Trimming shortened V by 0 bases and J by 0 bases, and 9 bases separated the two germline ends. The CDR3 protein is CASSIEAAYSYNEQFF. CDR3 DNA: TGTGCCAGTAGTATAGAGGCCGCCTACTCCTACAATGAGCAGTTCTTC.

About this clone: Within the sample, other DNA sequences also encode this same CDR3. The chain carries TRBV5-4 and TRBJ2-7; TRBD2 is a possible D gene (5 bases). Germline values: CDR1 SGHNT, CDR2 YYREEE (reference sequence). The CDR3 is 13 residues long. V lost 4 bases and J lost 0, with 8 bases in between. The CDR3 loop reads CASSLGSSYEQYF. The CDR3 bases are TGTGCCAGCAGCCTAGGGAGCTCCTACGAGCAGTACTTC. The full variable domain, its missing parts supplied by reference TRBV5-4 and TRBJ2-7, is ETGVTQSPTHLIKTRGQQVTLRCSSQSGHNTVSWYQQALGQGPQFIFQYYREEENGRGNFPPRFSGLQFPNYSSELNVNALELDDSALYLCASSLGSSYEQYFGPGTRLTVT.

The rearrangement uses TRBV15 and TRBJ2-7; a possible D gene is TRBD1 (5 bases). Per germline, CDR1 LNHNV and CDR2 YYDKDF (reference sequence). The CDR3 runs 14 residues. Trimming stripped 2 bases from V and 0 bases from J, with 8 bases between. Here the CDR3 reads CATSRSDSSYEQYF. The CDR3 DNA reads as TGTGCCACCAGCAGATCTGACAGCTCCTACGAGCAGTACTTC.

The CDR3 nucleotides are TGTGCCAGCAGCCCATCACCATGGACCCCGGGCAATGAGCAGTTCTTC. Protein sequence: CASSPSPWTPGNEQFF. The V call is TRBV27, the J call TRBJ2-1; D not certain. Looked up from germline, CDR1 is MNHEY and CDR2 is SMNVEV (reference sequence). Trimming took off 6 bases at V and 6 bases at J, with 21 bases between the two ends. CDR3 length: 16 amino acids.

J is TRBJ2-1 and V is TRBV5-6, with D unclear. The CDR3 is 11 amino acids. CDR1 and CDR2 (germline): SGHDT, YYEEEE. V lost 2 bases to trimming and J lost 9 bases, with 6 bases between them. CDR3 amino acids: CASSLMVEQFF. In nucleotides, the CDR3 is TGTGCCAGCAGCTTAATGGTTGAGCAGTTCTTC.

This chain joins TRBV27 and TRBJ2-7; D not certain. Germline V CDR1 and CDR2: MNHEY, SMNVEV (reference sequence). This CDR3 is built from 14 residues. V lost 2 bases to trimming and J lost 2 bases, with 10 bases between them. For the CDR3, the DNA is TGTGCCAGCAGTTTAGAGGACGGACCCTACGAGCAGTACTTC. This sequence encodes CASSLEDGPYEQYF.

This clone is a singleton in its sample. Other DNA sequences in the same sample also yield this CDR3. This rearrangement joins TRBV19 to TRBJ2-7; D call uncertain. Germline CDR1 reads LNHDA; CDR2 reads SQIVND (reference sequence). The V end was cut by 0 bases, the J end by 0 bases, with 0 bases between. The CDR3 spans 12 residues. This CDR3 is CASSIDSYEQYF. The CDR3 DNA reads as TGTGCCAGTAGTATAGACTCCTACGAGCAGTACTTC.

The CDR3 here is CARHTTEGLDTQYF. The CDR3 DNA reads TGTGCCAGGCATACTACTGAGGGGTTGGATACGCAGTATTTT. The genes are TRBV2 and TRBJ2-3; D is tentatively TRBD1 or TRBD2 (5 bases each). Trimming shortened V by 9 bases and J by 6 bases, and 19 bases separated the two germline ends. Germline V gene data show CDR1 as SNHLY and CDR2 as FYNNEI. There are 14 residues in the CDR3.

A word on this clone: The same CDR3 arises from other DNA sequences in this sample as well. The chain links TRBV9 to TRBJ2-7; no clear D. V shed 4 bases and J shed 0 bases, with 8 bases lying between them. In germline, CDR1 is SGDLS, CDR2 YYNGEE. CDR3 size: 13 residues. The CDR3: CASSSTPSYEQYF. Written as DNA, the CDR3 is TGTGCCAGCAGCTCAACCCCCTCCTACGAGCAGTACTTC.